One sample yielded the 29 T cell receptor beta chains listed below, sequenced in a study of PD-1 blockade in classical Hodgkin lymphoma. Assay: immunoSEQ multiplex PCR; the TCRdb copy retains only in-frame clones and omits some. Of over 60,000 clones listed, roughly 92% are singletons. The time point denotes: cycle 4 day 1 (C4D1), after about 6 weeks of nivolumab. Every single patient, without exception, relapsed after autologous stem cell transplantation, and brentuximab vedotin exposure varied. The material was peripheral blood mononuclear cells (PBMCs), obtained before the fourth cycle of nivolumab. The receptors stem from a human donor with classical Hodgkin lymphoma.

The V call is TRBV4-2, the J call TRBJ2-3; TRBD2 matches at 14 bases. Germline-derived CDR1 and CDR2 are LGHNA and YNFKEQ. This CDR3 comprises 16 residues. The J segment lost 4 bases and the V segment lost 3 bases, leaving 3 bases of the junction unmatched. The CDR3 bases are TGTGCCAGCAGCCAGGGACTAGCGGGAGCCGCAGATACGCAGTATTTT. Protein: CASSQGLAGAADTQYF.

The V call is TRBV4-2, the J call TRBJ2-1; D may match TRBD1 or TRBD2 (6 bases each). Germline V gives CDR1 LGHNA, CDR2 YNFKEQ. The CDR3 consists of 14 residues. The ends were cut back, 5 bases at V and 3 bases at J, with 11 bases in the middle. CDR3 bases: TGTGCCAGCAGCTCCGGGGGCTTCTACAATGAGCAGTTCTTC. It translates to CASSSGGFYNEQFF.

This clone appeared once. The chain has TRBV4-1 and TRBJ2-3; 9 positions match TRBD2. Germline V gives CDR1 MGHRA, CDR2 YSYEKL. V gave up 3 bases and J gave up 1 base; unmatched junction bases: 5. This CDR3 is 16 amino acids long. The CDR3: CASSHTERGGTDTQYF. The CDR3, as DNA: TGCGCCAGCAGCCACACAGAGCGGGGGGGCACAGATACGCAGTATTTT.

The V call is TRBV5-4, the J call TRBJ1-1; the match to TRBD1 covers 7 bases. From germline, CDR1 is SGHNT and CDR2 YYREEE (reference sequence). V was pared by 4 bases and J by 5 bases, with 14 bases of the junction left unmatched. The CDR3 spans 16 residues. This CDR3 is CASSLSGTVTRTEAFF. CDR3 coding DNA: TGTGCCAGCAGCCTATCCGGGACAGTTACGAGGACTGAAGCTTTCTTT.

This clone was observed once. The V gene is TRBV18, the J gene TRBJ2-2; TRBD1 matches 9 bases. Losses at the gene ends were 1 base for V and 4 bases for J; bases not matched to a gene: 7. Germline V lookup: CDR1 KGHSH, CDR2 LQKENI. The CDR3 spans 17 residues. CDR3: CASSPQGTGPSTGELFF. The CDR3 DNA is TGTGCCAGCTCACCACAGGGGACAGGGCCGAGCACCGGGGAGCTGTTTTTT.

The J gene is TRBJ1-5, the V gene TRBV11-2; D unresolved. Between the trimmed V and J ends, which lost 5 bases and 7 bases, there was a span of 9 bases. This CDR3 is built from 12 residues. Germline values: CDR1 SGHAT, CDR2 FQNNGV. The CDR3 DNA follows: TGTGCCAGCAGCCCCCCCGGCCAGCCCCAGCATTTT. As protein: CASSPPGQPQHF.

This chain uses TRBV18 with TRBJ1-1; D is undetermined. There are 13 residues in the CDR3. V shed 3 bases and J shed 1 base, with 6 bases lying between them. Germline CDR1 reads KGHSH; CDR2 reads LQKENI. CDR3 loop: CASSPAKNTEAFF. CDR3 nucleotides: TGTGCCAGCTCACCGGCGAAGAACACTGAAGCTTTCTTT.

In its sample, this clone was seen a few times. This sequence joins TRBV19 and TRBJ1-5; D is uncertain. Germline V gives CDR1 LNHDA, CDR2 SQIVND (reference sequence). The CDR3 sequence is 15 residues long. Trimming cost V 4 bases and J 0 bases, with 10 bases left between them. In DNA form, the CDR3 reads TGTGCCAGTAGTAGTCAGCTTTATAGCAATCAGCCCCAGCATTTT. It specifies CASSSQLYSNQPQHF.

The rearrangement uses TRBV7-6 and TRBJ2-7; possibly TRBD1 or TRBD2 for D (6 bases each). Germline V CDR1 and CDR2: SGHVS, FNYEAQ. The CDR3 covers 13 residues. Trimming shortened V by 5 bases and J by 2 bases, and 10 bases separated the two germline ends. CDR3 coding DNA: TGTGCCAGCAGCAAAGGGGGGACCTACGAGCAGTACTTC. It yields the protein CASSKGGTYEQYF.

The V gene is TRBV5-1, the J gene TRBJ2-3, with TRBD2 matching 12 bases. Trimming cost V 4 bases and J 4 bases; bases outside gene matches: 7. The CDR3 totals 16 residues. The germline CDR1 and CDR2 sequences are SGHRS and YFSETQ. For the CDR3, the DNA is TGCGCCAGCAGCACCGGACTAGCGGGGTCCGCAGATACGCAGTATTTT. This encodes CASSTGLAGSADTQYF.

V is TRBV5-1 and J is TRBJ2-3; tentative D call: TRBD1 (5 bases). The CDR3 runs 13 residues. V lost 4 bases, J lost 3 bases, and 9 bases lay in between. Germline lookup yields CDR1 SGHRS and CDR2 YFSETQ. The CDR3 DNA reads as TGCGCCAGCAGCCCCAGGGTTACAGATACGCAGTATTTT. Translating gives CASSPRVTDTQYF.

V is TRBV5-1 and J is TRBJ2-3; D uncertain. V gave up 4 bases and J gave up 1 base, with 10 bases separating them. Germline V CDR1 and CDR2: SGHRS, YFSETQ. The CDR3 extends over 14 amino acids. The CDR3 sequence: CASSPSVGTDTQYF. CDR3 sequence (DNA): TGCGCCAGCAGCCCTAGTGTCGGCACAGATACGCAGTATTTT.

V gene TRBV15 combines with J gene TRBJ2-4; D ambiguous. V was trimmed by 0 bases and J by 4 bases, leaving 4 bases between them. This CDR3 comprises 13 residues. Germline CDR1 is LNHNV and CDR2 is YYDKDF (reference sequence). The CDR3 is CATSRDRKNIQYF. Here the CDR3 DNA reads TGTGCCACCAGCAGAGATCGGAAAAACATTCAGTACTTC.

This chain links TRBV6-1 with TRBJ2-5; 10 nucleotides match TRBD1. Germline V gene lookup returns CDR1 MNHNS and CDR2 SASEGT. J was trimmed by 5 bases and V by 5 bases; bases with no gene match: 8. The CDR3 runs 15 residues. In DNA form, the CDR3 reads TGTGCCAGCAGTAGCCAGACAGGGGGCTATGAGACCCAGTACTTC. This encodes CASSSQTGGYETQYF.

V usage is TRBV14 and J usage is TRBJ2-7; no clear D gene. Looked up from germline, CDR1 is SGHDN and CDR2 is FVKESK. The germline V and J ends were trimmed by 4 bases and 3 bases, with 13 bases remaining between them. The CDR3 consists of 14 residues. Here the CDR3 reads CASSPGRTNYEQYF. CDR3 in DNA: TGTGCCAGCAGCCCCGGACGTACGAACTACGAGCAGTACTTC. The entire variable domain, with the rest obtained from reference TRBV14 and TRBJ2-7, is as follows: EAGVTQFPSHSVIEKGQTVTLRCDPISGHDNLYWYRRVMGKEIKFLLHFVKESKQDESGMPNNRFLAERTGGTYSTLKVQPAELEDSGVYFCASSPGRTNYEQYFGPGTRLTVT.

The V and J genes are TRBV9 and TRBJ2-2; 8 bases line up with TRBD2. The CDR3 covers 17 residues. CDR1 is SGDLS, CDR2 YYNGEE, per germline. V shed 3 bases and J 7 bases; nucleotides not matched to a gene: 14. The CDR3 DNA follows: TGTGCCAGCAGCGCCTTCGTTCTAGCGGGTGGGGTCGGGGAGCTGTTTTTT. Translating it yields CASSAFVLAGGVGELFF.

The rearrangement joins TRBV6-6 to TRBJ2-1; D unresolved. There are 12 residues in the CDR3. Trimming removed 7 bases from V and 7 bases from J, with 11 bases in between. Germline V gene sequence: CDR1 MNHNY, CDR2 SVGAGI (reference sequence). The CDR3 nucleotides are TGTGCCAGCACGTCGACCGTGAATGAGCAGTTCTTC. Translating gives CASTSTVNEQFF.

The chain couples TRBV7-9 to TRBJ1-1; a possible D gene is TRBD1 (6 bases). Trimming removed 7 bases at V and 1 base at J, with 10 bases between. Germline V gives CDR1 SEHNR, CDR2 FQNEAQ (reference sequence). The CDR3 sequence is 13 residues long. This CDR3 reads CASTRGSNTEAFF. As DNA, the CDR3 is TGTGCCAGCACCAGGGGCTCGAACACTGAAGCTTTCTTT.

V gene TRBV28 combines with J gene TRBJ1-5; D might be TRBD1 (6 bases). Trimming pared 7 bases from V and 5 bases from J, leaving 21 bases between. The CDR3 length is 16 residues. Germline CDR1 is MDHEN and CDR2 is SYDVKM. The CDR3: CASNPGGFGGDQPQHF. DNA of the CDR3: TGTGCCAGCAATCCCGGGGGCTTCGGTGGGGATCAGCCCCAGCATTTT. Drawing the rest from reference TRBV28 and TRBJ1-5, the complete variable domain is DVKVTQSSRYLVKRTGEKVFLECVQDMDHENMFWYRQDPGLGLRLIYFSYDVKMKEKGDIPEGYSVSREKKERFSLILESASTNQTSMYLCASNPGGFGGDQPQHFGDGTRLSIL.

This chain connects TRBV5-5 to TRBJ2-1, with TRBD2 identical over 15 bases. Trimming cost V 9 bases and J 0 bases; bases outside gene matches: 10. The CDR3 covers 18 residues. Germline values: CDR1 SGHKS, CDR2 YYEKEE (reference sequence). The DNA for the CDR3 is TGTGCCAACCTGGGACTAGCGGGGGGACCGAGCTCCTACAATGAGCAGTTCTTC. Residues: CANLGLAGGPSSYNEQFF.

The sample holds a few counts of this clone. J is TRBJ2-7 and V is TRBV10-3; no definite D call. V dropped 7 bases and J dropped 2 bases, with 15 bases sitting between them. The germline CDR1 and CDR2 sequences are ENHRY and SYGVKD. The CDR3 has 14 residues. CDR3 region: CAINDQDPTYEQYF. CDR3 nucleotide sequence: TGTGCCATCAATGATCAGGACCCCACCTACGAGCAGTACTTC.

J is TRBJ2-7 and V is TRBV27, with 7 positions matching TRBD1. Germline-derived CDR1 and CDR2 are MNHEY and SMNVEV (reference sequence). V lost 8 bases, J lost 0 bases, and 10 bases stayed unmatched. This CDR3 region has 15 residues. The DNA of the CDR3 is TGTGCCAGCTCCGGGACAGAGATGGACTCCTACGAGCAGTACTTC. This encodes CASSGTEMDSYEQYF.

This clone was seen only once. This rearrangement joins TRBV18 to TRBJ2-3; D unclear. Germline V lookup: CDR1 KGHSH, CDR2 LQKENI. Trimming removed 3 bases from V and 3 bases from J, with 10 bases in between. The CDR3 extends over 14 amino acids. The chain's CDR3 is CASSPSLGTDTQYF. The CDR3 DNA is TGTGCCAGCTCACCCTCTCTCGGAACAGATACGCAGTATTTT.

This chain links TRBV27 with TRBJ2-7; 10 nucleotides line up with TRBD2. The CDR3 extends over 15 amino acids. Germline lookup yields CDR1 MNHEY and CDR2 SMNVEV (reference sequence). Unmatched junction bases numbered 7, after V lost 4 bases and J lost 4 bases. CDR3 residues: CASSSSSGSVYEQYF. CDR3 DNA: TGTGCCAGCAGTTCCTCTAGCGGGAGCGTTTACGAGCAGTACTTC.

The V call is TRBV7-9, the J call TRBJ1-1; 7 bases line up with TRBD1. V was clipped by 5 bases and J by 0 bases; unmatched bases: 9. The CDR3 extends over 16 amino acids. Looked up from germline, CDR1 is SEHNR and CDR2 is FQNEAQ (reference sequence). DNA for the CDR3: TGTGCCAGCAGCCCCCACCGGACAGGTTTGAACACTGAAGCTTTCTTT. Its protein is CASSPHRTGLNTEAFF. Full variable domain (missing parts from reference TRBV7-9 and TRBJ1-1): DTGVSQNPRHKITKRGQNVTFRCDPISEHNRLYWYRQTLGQGPEFLTYFQNEAQLEKSRLLSDRFSAERPKGSFSTLEIQRTEQGDSAMYLCASSPHRTGLNTEAFFGQGTRLTVV.

The rearrangement joins TRBV7-6 to TRBJ2-2; D call uncertain. The V and J ends lost 6 bases and 2 bases respectively, with 7 bases between them. CDR1 and CDR2 (germline): SGHVS, FNYEAQ. The CDR3 spans 13 residues. The CDR3 DNA reads TGTGCCAGCAGTTGGCTCAACACCGGGGAGCTGTTTTTT. It specifies CASSWLNTGELFF.

V gene TRBV20-1 combines with J gene TRBJ2-5; D ambiguous. With 3 bases removed from V and 5 bases from J, the gap between germline ends came to 4 bases. Germline-derived CDR1 and CDR2 are DFQATT and SNEGSKA (reference sequence). This CDR3 has 10 residues. The DNA of the CDR3 is TGCAGTGCTAGTATTGAGACCCAGTACTTC. This sequence encodes CSASIETQYF.

The chain uses TRBV4-1 and TRBJ1-2; no clear D. Germline lookup yields CDR1 MGHRA and CDR2 YSYEKL. The CDR3 sequence is 14 residues long. V was clipped by 1 base and J by 0 bases, with 6 bases between them. The DNA for the CDR3 is TGCGCCAGCAGCCAAGTGGTAGCTAACTATGGCTACACCTTC. Its protein is CASSQVVANYGYTF.

This clone showed up just a few times. V and J are TRBV6-1 and TRBJ2-7; a weak D match, TRBD2 (6 bases). The germline gives CDR1 MNHNS, CDR2 SASEGT. The germline V and J ends were trimmed by 2 bases and 0 bases, with 14 bases remaining between them. CDR3 length equals 16 residues. In DNA form, the CDR3 reads TGTGCCAGCAGTGAAAATAGGGACTCCAGCTCCTACGAGCAGTACTTC. Its translation is CASSENRDSSSYEQYF.